The 16 T cell receptor beta chains presented below share a single source sample, sequenced in a study of shared clonotypes between healthy human individuals. Method: immunoSEQ multiplex PCR; TCRdb's copy keeps in-frame clones and lacks some. The sample shows some 2,000,000 clones, roughly 94% of them seen only once. The sample taken for sequencing was naive CD4+ T cells sorted from blood. Subset reported: CD45RA+ positively selected. All receptors come from a man in his late teens or twenties in good health.

The chain uses TRBV29-1 and TRBJ1-1; no definite D call. The CDR3 runs 14 residues. Trimming left V 1 base short and J 3 bases short, with 12 bases between. The germline V gene has CDR1 SQVTM and CDR2 ANQGSEA. CDR3 sequence: CSVEAPLRHTEAFF. The CDR3 bases are TGCAGCGTTGAAGCCCCTCTCAGACACACTGAAGCTTTCTTT.

This chain joins TRBV19 and TRBJ2-2; 11 bases are a match to TRBD1. The CDR3 has 13 amino acids. The germline CDR1 and CDR2 sequences are LNHDA and SQIVND (reference sequence). V gave up 7 bases and J gave up 6 bases; unmatched junction bases: 1. DNA of the CDR3: TGTGCCAGTACGGGACAGGGGGCCGGGGAGCTGTTTTTT. Encoded protein: CASTGQGAGELFF.

The chain uses TRBV10-2 and TRBJ1-1; D gene ambiguous. CDR3 length: 14 amino acids. The V end lost 1 base, the J end lost 1 base, and 7 bases lay between the germline ends. CDR1 is WSHSY, CDR2 SAAADI, per germline. The CDR3 bases are TGCGCCAGCAGTGAGTTTAGTTCGAACACTGAAGCTTTCTTT. Residues: CASSEFSSNTEAFF.

The V and J genes are TRBV7-2 and TRBJ1-3, with a possible D match to TRBD1 (5 bases). Germline lookup yields CDR1 SGHTA and CDR2 FQGNSA. This CDR3 is 14 amino acids long. With 6 bases removed from V and 7 bases from J, the gap between germline ends came to 16 bases. For the CDR3, the DNA is TGTGCCAGCAGTAATACCAGGGTTAGGAACACCATATATTTT. Translation: CASSNTRVRNTIYF.

This sequence joins TRBV15 and TRBJ2-1; 7 positions match TRBD2. Germline CDR1 is LNHNV and CDR2 is YYDKDF (reference sequence). This CDR3 is 15 amino acids long. With V trimmed by 1 base and J by 7 bases, 7 bases remained unmatched. This CDR3 reads CATSRVLAGLNEQFF. Written as DNA, the CDR3 is TGTGCCACCAGCAGAGTTTTAGCGGGCTTAAATGAGCAGTTCTTC. The full variable domain, its missing parts supplied by reference TRBV15 and TRBJ2-1, is DAMVIQNPRYQVTQFGKPVTLSCSQTLNHNVMYWYQQKSSQAPKLLFHYYDKDFNNEADTPDNFQSRRPNTSFCFLDIRSPGLGDTAMYLCATSRVLAGLNEQFFGPGTRLTVL.

A note on this clone: Other nucleotide sequences in the sample specify the same CDR3. This chain links TRBV18 with TRBJ2-7; D gene unclear. Germline V gene data show CDR1 as KGHSH and CDR2 as LQKENI. The V end lost 6 bases, the J end lost 0 bases, and 6 bases lay between the germline ends. The CDR3 is made up of 12 amino acids. The CDR3 nucleotides read TGTGCCAGCTCGGCAGGCTCCTACGAGCAGTACTTC. Translating gives CASSAGSYEQYF.

The V call is TRBV7-9, the J call TRBJ2-1, with D possibly being TRBD2 (6 bases). CDR3 length equals 13 residues. With 11 bases removed from V and 0 bases from J, the gap between germline ends came to 11 bases. Germline V CDR1 and CDR2: SEHNR, FQNEAQ (reference sequence). This CDR3 is CASGADSYNEQFF. The CDR3 DNA reads TGTGCCTCGGGAGCCGACTCCTACAATGAGCAGTTCTTC.

J is TRBJ1-1 and V is TRBV6-5; no reliable D call. Germline-derived CDR1 and CDR2 are MNHEY and SVGAGI. The CDR3 spans 14 residues. V gave up 8 bases and J gave up 1 base, with 14 bases separating them. Written as DNA, the CDR3 is TGTGCCAGCTGCAAGGCCCGGGGGAACACTGAAGCTTTCTTT. The encoded protein is CASCKARGNTEAFF.

This chain links TRBV6-1 with TRBJ1-3; D not resolved. V shed 3 bases and J shed 8 bases, with 11 bases lying between them. This CDR3 is built from 13 residues. Looked up from germline, CDR1 is MNHNS and CDR2 is SASEGT. The CDR3 DNA reads as TGTGCCAGCAGTGATGGGCCGGGGTACACCATATATTTT. Translated: CASSDGPGYTIYF.

The chain links TRBV25-1 to TRBJ2-3; no clear D. The CDR3 is 11 amino acids. Between the trimmed V and J ends, which lost 7 bases and 2 bases, there was a span of 4 bases. Germline CDR1 MGHDK, CDR2 SYGVNS. The CDR3, as DNA: TGTGCCAGCAAGAACACAGATACGCAGTATTTT. Protein sequence: CASKNTDTQYF.

The V call is TRBV19, the J call TRBJ2-5; no firm D call. The CDR3 has 14 residues. The germline gives CDR1 LNHDA, CDR2 SQIVND (reference sequence). The V gene lost 4 bases and the J gene lost 7 bases, with 16 bases spanning the gap. CDR3: CASSTPPPRGTQYF. The CDR3 DNA follows: TGTGCCAGTAGTACCCCCCCTCCCAGAGGGACCCAGTACTTC.

Comments on this clone: A clone one base away is much larger, so this may be a read error. Other DNA sequences in this specimen translate into the identical CDR3. V usage is TRBV28 and J usage is TRBJ2-5, with no clear D. The germline V and J ends were trimmed by 2 bases and 3 bases, with 1 base remaining between them. Looked up from germline, CDR1 is MDHEN and CDR2 is SYDVKM. The CDR3 loop spans 11 amino acids. The CDR3 region has the DNA TGTGCCAGCAGTTTAGAAGAGACCCAGTACTTC. Protein product: CASSLEETQYF.

This clone showed up just once. The V call is TRBV5-1, the J call TRBJ1-1; unclear D gene. The ends were cut back, 3 bases at V and 6 bases at J, with 18 bases in the middle. This CDR3 contains 15 residues. CDR1 is SGHRS, CDR2 YFSETQ, per germline. The CDR3 coding sequence is TGCGCCAGCAGCTCTCGGGAGACTATTATTCCTGAAGCTTTCTTT. Its protein is CASSSRETIIPEAFF.

The chain couples TRBV7-2 to TRBJ1-1, with 7 bases matching TRBD1. The CDR3 totals 14 residues. V dropped 1 base and J dropped 6; count of bases not matched to a gene: 5. The V gene's germline CDR1 is SGHTA and CDR2 FQGNSA. The CDR3 region is CASSLVPTGAEAFF. CDR3 DNA sequence: TGTGCCAGCAGCTTAGTACCCACAGGGGCTGAAGCTTTCTTT.

The table lists this clone with a count of one. The gene calls are TRBV30 and TRBJ1-4; D uncertain. Trimming stripped 7 bases from V and 0 bases from J, with 9 bases between. Germline CDR1 is GTSNPN and CDR2 is SVGIG (reference sequence). The CDR3 loop spans 13 amino acids. The CDR3 nucleotides are TGTGCCTTTAAACTAACAACTAATGAAAAACTGTTTTTT. Its protein product is CAFKLTTNEKLFF.

V usage is TRBV6-4 and J usage is TRBJ2-2; maybe TRBD2 (5 bases). V lost 8 bases, J lost 0 bases, and 16 bases lay in between. Germline CDR1 is MRHNA and CDR2 is SNTAGT. This CDR3 region has 16 residues. CDR3 sequence (DNA): TGTGCCAGCCGAGCGATGAGCGGTGCGAACACCGGGGAGCTGTTTTTT. Its translation: CASRAMSGANTGELFF.